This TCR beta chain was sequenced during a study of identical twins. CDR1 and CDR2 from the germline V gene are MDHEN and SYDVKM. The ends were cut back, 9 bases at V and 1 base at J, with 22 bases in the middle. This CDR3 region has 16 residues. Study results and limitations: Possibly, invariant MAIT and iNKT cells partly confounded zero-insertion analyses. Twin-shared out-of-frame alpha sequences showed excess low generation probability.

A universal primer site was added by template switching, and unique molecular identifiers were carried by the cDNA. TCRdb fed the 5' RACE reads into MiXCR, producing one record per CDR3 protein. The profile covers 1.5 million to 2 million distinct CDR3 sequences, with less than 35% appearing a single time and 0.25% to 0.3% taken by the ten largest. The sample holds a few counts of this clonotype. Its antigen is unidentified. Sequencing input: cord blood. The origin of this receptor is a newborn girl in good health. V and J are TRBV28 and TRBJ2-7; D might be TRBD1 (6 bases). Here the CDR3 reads CASSFYPVGHSYEQYF. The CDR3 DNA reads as TGTGCCAGTTCCTTCTACCCGGTGGGACATTCCTACGAGCAGTACTTC.